This TCR beta chain was captured by sequencing in a study of blood T cell repertoires in COVID-19. TCRdb's copy holds only in-frame clones and misses some; the assay was immunoSEQ multiplex PCR. The sample shows about 83,000 clones, about 83% of them seen only once. CDR1 is SGHRS, CDR2 YFSETQ, per germline. CDR3 size: 16 residues. V lost 3 bases, J lost 3 bases, and 10 bases stayed unmatched. The sequencing input was peripheral blood. The sequence derives from a man aged 45-60 years with active COVID-19. The chain combines TRBV5-1 with TRBJ1-1, with TRBD1 identical over 8 bases. As DNA, the CDR3 is TGCGCCAGCAGCTGGTTACCGGGACAGGACGACACTGAAGCTTTCTTT. Translation: CASSWLPGQDDTEAFF. The full variable domain, completed using reference TRBV5-1 and TRBJ1-1, is KAGVTQTPRYLIKTRGQQVTLSCSPISGHRSVSWYQQTPGQGLQFLFEYFSETQRNKGNFPGRFSGRQFSNSRSEMNVSTLELGDSALYLCASSWLPGQDDTEAFFGQGTRLTVV.